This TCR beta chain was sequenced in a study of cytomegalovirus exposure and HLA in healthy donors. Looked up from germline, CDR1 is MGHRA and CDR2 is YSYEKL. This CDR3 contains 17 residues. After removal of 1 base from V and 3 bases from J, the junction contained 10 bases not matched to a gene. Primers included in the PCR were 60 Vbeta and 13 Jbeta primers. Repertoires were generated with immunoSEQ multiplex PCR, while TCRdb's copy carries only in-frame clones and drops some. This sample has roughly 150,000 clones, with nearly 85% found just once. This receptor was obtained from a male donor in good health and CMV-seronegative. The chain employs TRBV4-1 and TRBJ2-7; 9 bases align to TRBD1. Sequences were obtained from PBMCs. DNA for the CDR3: TGCGCCAGCAGCCAAGGCTCCGCGGGACAGGGTTTCTACGAGCAGTACTTC. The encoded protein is CASSQGSAGQGFYEQYF.